The next 8 T cell receptor beta chains were all read from a single sample in a study of beta chain features in type 1 diabetes. Study-wide results and caveats: Significant though moderate, a shortening of TCRB CDR3s appeared in all four CD4+ subsets of Type 1 diabetes patients.

Reverse transcription of all isolated RNA meant that expressed TCRB transcripts were sequenced. Libraries were prepared by immunoSEQ multiplex PCR; TCRdb keeps only in-frame clonotypes and omits some of them. The table records more than 300,000 clones, approximately 10% of them present only once. The antigens these receptors bind are not known. The sample taken for sequencing was central memory CD4+ T cells from blood. Receptor source: a man aged 30 to 39 with type 1 diabetes.

This chain joins TRBV2 and TRBJ2-7; unclear D gene. Germline V gene lookup returns CDR1 SNHLY and CDR2 FYNNEI. The CDR3 has 14 residues. Trimming removed 5 bases at V and 0 bases at J, with 11 bases between. DNA of the CDR3: TGTGCCAGCAGTCTTGTCGCTTCCTCCTACGAGCAGTACTTC. It is translated as CASSLVASSYEQYF.

The table lists this clone with a few counts. The gene calls are TRBV20-1 and TRBJ1-4; no firm D call. V was cut by 7 bases and J by 5 bases, with 8 bases left in between. The germline V gene encodes CDR1 DFQATT and CDR2 SNEGSKA (reference sequence). The CDR3 is made up of 11 amino acids. The CDR3 loop is CSGPANEKLFF. The CDR3 nucleotides are TGCAGTGGGCCGGCCAATGAAAAACTGTTTTTT.

This chain joins TRBV9 and TRBJ1-2; TRBD1 matches 8 bases. Unmatched junction bases numbered 9, after V lost 4 bases and J lost 4 bases. Germline V gene lookup returns CDR1 SGDLS and CDR2 YYNGEE. CDR3 length equals 15 residues. CDR3 region: CASSPTNRGVYGYTF. In DNA form, the CDR3 reads TGTGCCAGCAGCCCAACTAACAGGGGGGTCTATGGCTACACCTTC.

This clone was seen many times. V usage is TRBV6-6 and J usage is TRBJ1-2, with a tentative D call TRBD1 (5 bases). Germline V gene lookup returns CDR1 MNHNY and CDR2 SVGAGI (reference sequence). V was trimmed by 0 bases and J by 8 bases, leaving 13 bases between them. The CDR3 is 14 amino acids. CDR3 coding DNA: TGTGCCAGCAGTTACTCCGGGGACGCGCAAGGCTACACCTTC. Encoded protein: CASSYSGDAQGYTF.

This clone was detected only a few times. The sample holds other DNA sequences that translate to the same CDR3. The chain has TRBV19 and TRBJ1-2, with D possibly matching TRBD1 (6 bases). V lost 5 bases, J lost 4 bases, and 11 bases lay in between. There are 13 residues in the CDR3. Looked up from germline, CDR1 is LNHDA and CDR2 is SQIVND (reference sequence). For the CDR3, the DNA is TGTGCCAGTAGTTCCCAGGGGACCTATGGCTACACCTTC. Its translation: CASSSQGTYGYTF.

The table lists this clone with a few counts. V gene TRBV9 combines with J gene TRBJ2-3; TRBD1 might be the D (6 bases). V was clipped by 4 bases and J by 1 base, with 10 bases between them. The CDR3 sequence is 14 residues long. Germline CDR1 and CDR2: SGDLS and YYNGEE. DNA of the CDR3: TGTGCCAGCAGCCCTCGACAGGGCACAGATACGCAGTATTTT. Protein: CASSPRQGTDTQYF.

This clone was observed a few times. Other nucleotide sequences in the sample specify the same CDR3. The rearrangement links TRBV7-9 to TRBJ2-5, with 9 bases aligning to TRBD1. The CDR3 sequence is 14 residues long. CDR1 is SEHNR and CDR2 is FQNEAQ in the germline V gene (reference sequence). Trimming cost V 5 bases and J 2 bases; bases outside gene matches: 3. Here the CDR3 reads CASSRGQGQETQYF. The CDR3, as DNA: TGTGCCAGCAGCAGAGGACAGGGGCAAGAGACCCAGTACTTC.

This clone has just a few counts. V gene TRBV19 combines with J gene TRBJ1-1, with D tentatively TRBD1 (5 bases). The CDR3 runs to 15 residues. V lost 6 bases, J lost 4 bases, and 18 bases lay in between. The germline V gene has CDR1 LNHDA and CDR2 SQIVND (reference sequence). The CDR3 sequence: CASSAKSGSRTEAFF. DNA for the CDR3: TGTGCCAGTAGCGCGAAGTCAGGGTCGCGCACTGAAGCTTTCTTT.